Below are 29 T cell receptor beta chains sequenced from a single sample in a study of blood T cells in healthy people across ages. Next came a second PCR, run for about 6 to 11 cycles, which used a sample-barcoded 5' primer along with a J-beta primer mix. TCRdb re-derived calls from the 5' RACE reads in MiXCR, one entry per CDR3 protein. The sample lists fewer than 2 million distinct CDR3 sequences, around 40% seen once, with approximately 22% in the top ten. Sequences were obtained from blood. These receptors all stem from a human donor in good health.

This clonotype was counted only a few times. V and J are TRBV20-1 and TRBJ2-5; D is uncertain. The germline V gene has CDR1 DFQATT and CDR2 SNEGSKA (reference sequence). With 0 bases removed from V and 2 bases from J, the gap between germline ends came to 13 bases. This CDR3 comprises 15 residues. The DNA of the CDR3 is TGCAGTGCTAGAGATTTCGGAGTCGGGCAAGAGACCCAGTACTTC. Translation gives CSARDFGVGQETQYF.

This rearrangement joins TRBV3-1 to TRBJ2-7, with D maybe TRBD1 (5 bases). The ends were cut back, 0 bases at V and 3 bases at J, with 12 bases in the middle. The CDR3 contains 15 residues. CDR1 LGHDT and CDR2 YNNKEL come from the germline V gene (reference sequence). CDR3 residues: CASSQDPEGVYEQYF. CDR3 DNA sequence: TGTGCCAGCAGCCAAGATCCGGAAGGGGTCTACGAGCAGTACTTC.

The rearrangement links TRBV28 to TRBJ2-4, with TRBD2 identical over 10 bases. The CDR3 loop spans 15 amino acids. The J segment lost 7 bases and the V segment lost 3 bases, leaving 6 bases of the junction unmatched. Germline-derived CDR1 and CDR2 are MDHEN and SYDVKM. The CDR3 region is CASSLSGGAENIQYF. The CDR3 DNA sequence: TGTGCCAGCAGTTTGAGCGGGGGGGCGGAGAACATTCAGTACTTC.

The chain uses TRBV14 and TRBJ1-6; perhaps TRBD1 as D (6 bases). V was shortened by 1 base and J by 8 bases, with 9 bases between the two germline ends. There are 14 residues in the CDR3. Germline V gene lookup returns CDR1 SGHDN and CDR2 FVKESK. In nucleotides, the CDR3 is TGTGCCAGCAGCCAAGGTCAGGGGTATTCACCCCTCCACTTT. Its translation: CASSQGQGYSPLHF.

The CDR3 coding sequence is TGCGCCAGCAGCCAAGATCATAATGTGCATACGCAGTATTTT. It encodes CASSQDHNVHTQYF. V usage is TRBV4-3 and J usage is TRBJ2-3, with D uncertain. The CDR3 has 14 residues. V was cut by 0 bases and J by 7 bases, with 11 bases left in between. Germline loops: CDR1 LGHNA, CDR2 YSLEER.

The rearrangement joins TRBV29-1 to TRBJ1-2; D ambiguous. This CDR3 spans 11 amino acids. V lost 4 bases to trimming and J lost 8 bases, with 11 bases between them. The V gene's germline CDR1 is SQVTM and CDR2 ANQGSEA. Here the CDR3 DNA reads TGCAGCGTTGGATACCTAGGGGGCTACACCTTC. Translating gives CSVGYLGGYTF.

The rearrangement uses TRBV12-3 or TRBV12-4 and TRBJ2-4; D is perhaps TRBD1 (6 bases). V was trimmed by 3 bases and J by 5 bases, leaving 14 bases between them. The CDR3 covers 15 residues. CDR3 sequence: CASSFRGGVENIQYF. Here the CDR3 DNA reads TGTGCCAGCAGTTTCAGGGGCGGTGTGGAAAACATTCAGTACTTC.

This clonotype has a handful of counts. In nucleotides, the CDR3 is TGTGCCAGCAGCTTGGCCTTAACAGCCTATGGCTACACCTTC. Its translation is CASSLALTAYGYTF. The gene calls are TRBV5-4 and TRBJ1-2; the D is unclear. Germline CDR1 SGHNT, CDR2 YYREEE (reference sequence). The CDR3 consists of 14 residues. The V end lost 0 bases, the J end lost 4 bases, and 10 bases lay between the germline ends.

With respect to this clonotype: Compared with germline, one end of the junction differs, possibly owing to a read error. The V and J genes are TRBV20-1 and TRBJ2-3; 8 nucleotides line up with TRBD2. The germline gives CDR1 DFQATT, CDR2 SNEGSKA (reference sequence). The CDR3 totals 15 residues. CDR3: CSARDRRGVADTRYF. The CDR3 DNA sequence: TGCAGTGCTAGAGATCGGCGGGGGGTGGCAGATACGCGGTATTTT.

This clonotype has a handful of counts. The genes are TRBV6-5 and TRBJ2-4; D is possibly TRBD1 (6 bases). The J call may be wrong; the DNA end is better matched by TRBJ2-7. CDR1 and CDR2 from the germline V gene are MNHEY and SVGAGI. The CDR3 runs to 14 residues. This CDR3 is CASSRETGYSEQYF. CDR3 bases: TGTGCCAGCAGTCGAGAGACAGGTTATAGCGAGCAGTACTTC.

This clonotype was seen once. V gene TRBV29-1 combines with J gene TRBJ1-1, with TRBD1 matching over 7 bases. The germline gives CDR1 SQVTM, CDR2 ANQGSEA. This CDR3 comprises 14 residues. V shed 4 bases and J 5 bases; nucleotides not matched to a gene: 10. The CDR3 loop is CSVVPSTGETEAFF. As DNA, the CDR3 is TGCAGCGTTGTTCCTAGTACAGGGGAAACTGAAGCTTTCTTT. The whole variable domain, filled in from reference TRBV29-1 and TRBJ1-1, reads SAVISQKPSRDICQRGTSLTIQCQVDSQVTMMFWYRQQPGQSLTLIATANQGSEATYESGFVIDKFPISRPNLTFSTLTVSNMSPEDSSIYLCSVVPSTGETEAFFGQGTRLTVV.

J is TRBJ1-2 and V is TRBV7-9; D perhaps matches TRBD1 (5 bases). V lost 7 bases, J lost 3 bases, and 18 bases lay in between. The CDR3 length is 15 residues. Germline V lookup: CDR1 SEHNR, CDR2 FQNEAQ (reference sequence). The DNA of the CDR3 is TGTGCCAGCAACTTGGGAGGGGCCGGAGACTATGGCTACACCTTC. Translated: CASNLGGAGDYGYTF.

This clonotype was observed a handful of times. The CDR3 nucleotides are TGTGCCAGCTCACCACCGGGAAGCGGCGGAGATACGCAGTATTTT. Encoded protein: CASSPPGSGGDTQYF. V is TRBV18 and J is TRBJ2-3; tentative D call: TRBD2 (5 bases). V lost 0 bases, J lost 5 bases, and 12 bases lay in between. The CDR3 is made up of 15 amino acids. Germline CDR1 KGHSH, CDR2 LQKENI.

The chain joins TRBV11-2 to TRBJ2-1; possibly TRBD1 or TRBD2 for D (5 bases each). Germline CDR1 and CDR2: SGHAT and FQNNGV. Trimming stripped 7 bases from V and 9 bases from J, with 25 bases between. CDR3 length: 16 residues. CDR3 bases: TGTGCCAGCAACTGGGGGTCGGCACTAACAAGGGTTGAGCAGTTCTTC. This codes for CASNWGSALTRVEQFF.

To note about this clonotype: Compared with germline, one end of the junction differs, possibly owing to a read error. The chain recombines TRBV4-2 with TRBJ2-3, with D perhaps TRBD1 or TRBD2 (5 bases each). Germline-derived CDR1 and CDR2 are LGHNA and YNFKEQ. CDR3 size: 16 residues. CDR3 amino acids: CASSQVAGAVTDTQYF. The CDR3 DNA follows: TGTGCCAGCAGTCAAGTAGCCGGGGCCGTAACAGATACGCAGTATTTT.

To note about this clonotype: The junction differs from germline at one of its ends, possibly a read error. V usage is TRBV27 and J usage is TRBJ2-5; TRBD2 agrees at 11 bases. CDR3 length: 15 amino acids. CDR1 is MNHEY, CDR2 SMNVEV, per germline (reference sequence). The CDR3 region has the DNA TGTGCCAGCAGTTTACTAGCGGGGGGACGAGAGGCCCAGTACTTC. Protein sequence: CASSLLAGGREAQYF.

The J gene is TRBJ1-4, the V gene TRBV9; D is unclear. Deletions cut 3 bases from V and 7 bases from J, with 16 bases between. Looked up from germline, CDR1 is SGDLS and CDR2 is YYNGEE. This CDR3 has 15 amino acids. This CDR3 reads CASSAIPTRGEKLFF. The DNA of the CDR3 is TGTGCCAGCAGCGCAATCCCGACCCGGGGTGAAAAACTGTTTTTT. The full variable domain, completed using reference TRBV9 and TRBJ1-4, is DSGVTQTPKHLITATGQRVTLRCSPRSGDLSVYWYQQSLDQGLQFLIQYYNGEERAKGNILERFSAQQFPDLHSELNLSSLELGDSALYFCASSAIPTRGEKLFFGSGTQLSVL.

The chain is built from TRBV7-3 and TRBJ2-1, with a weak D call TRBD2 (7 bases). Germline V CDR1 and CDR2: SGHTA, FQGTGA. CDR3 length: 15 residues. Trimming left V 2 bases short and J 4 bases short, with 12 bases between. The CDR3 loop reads CASSLEGGKYNEQFF. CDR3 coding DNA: TGTGCCAGCAGCTTAGAGGGGGGGAAGTACAATGAGCAGTTCTTC. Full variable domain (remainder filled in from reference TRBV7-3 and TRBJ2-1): GAGVSQTPSNKVTEKGKYVELRCDPISGHTALYWYRQSLGQGPEFLIYFQGTGAADDSGLPNDRFFAVRPEGSVSTLKIQRTERGDSAVYLCASSLEGGKYNEQFFGPGTRLTVL.

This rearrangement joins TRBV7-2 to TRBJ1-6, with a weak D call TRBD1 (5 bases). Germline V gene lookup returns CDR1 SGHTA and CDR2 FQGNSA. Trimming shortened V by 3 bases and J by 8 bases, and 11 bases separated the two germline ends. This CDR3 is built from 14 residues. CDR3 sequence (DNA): TGTGCCAGCAGCTTCTTGGGGGAGTATTCACCCCTCCACTTT. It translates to CASSFLGEYSPLHF.

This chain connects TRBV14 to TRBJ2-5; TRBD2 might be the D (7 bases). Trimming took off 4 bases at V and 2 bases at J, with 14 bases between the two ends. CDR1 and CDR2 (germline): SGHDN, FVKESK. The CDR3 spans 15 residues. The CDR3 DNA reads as TGTGCCAGCAGCCCATTGGCGGGGGCTCAAGAGACCCAGTACTTC. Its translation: CASSPLAGAQETQYF.

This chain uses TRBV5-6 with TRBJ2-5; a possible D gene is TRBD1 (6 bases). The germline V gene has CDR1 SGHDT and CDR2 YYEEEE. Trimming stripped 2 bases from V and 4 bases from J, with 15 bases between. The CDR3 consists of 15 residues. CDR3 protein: CASSFVDSPLETQYF. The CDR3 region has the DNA TGTGCCAGCAGCTTCGTGGACAGTCCTTTAGAGACCCAGTACTTC.

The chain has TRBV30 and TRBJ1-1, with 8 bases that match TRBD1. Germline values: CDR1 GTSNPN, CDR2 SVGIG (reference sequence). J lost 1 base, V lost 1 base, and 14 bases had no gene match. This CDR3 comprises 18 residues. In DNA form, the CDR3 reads TGTGCCTGGAGTGAATTTAAGCCGGGACAGGCAAAGAACACTGAAGCTTTCTTT. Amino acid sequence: CAWSEFKPGQAKNTEAFF. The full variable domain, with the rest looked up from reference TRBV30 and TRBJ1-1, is SQTIHQWPATLVQPVGSPLSLECTVEGTSNPNLYWYRQAAGRGLQLLFYSVGIGQISSEVPQNLSASRPQDRQFILSSKKLLLSDSGFYLCAWSEFKPGQAKNTEAFFGQGTRLTVV.

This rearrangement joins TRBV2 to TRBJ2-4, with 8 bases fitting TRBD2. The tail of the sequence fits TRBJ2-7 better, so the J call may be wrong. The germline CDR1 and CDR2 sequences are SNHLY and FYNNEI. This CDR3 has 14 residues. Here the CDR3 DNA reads TGTGCCAGCAAACTAGCGGCACAAGTCTACGAGCAGTACTTC. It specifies CASKLAAQVYEQYF.

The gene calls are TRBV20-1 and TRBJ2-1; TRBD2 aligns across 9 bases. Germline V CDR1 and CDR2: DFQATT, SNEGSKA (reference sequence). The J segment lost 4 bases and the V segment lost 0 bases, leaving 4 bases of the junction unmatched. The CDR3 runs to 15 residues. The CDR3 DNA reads TGCAGTGCTAGAGAACCTAGCGGGGAATACAATGAGCAGTTCTTC. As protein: CSAREPSGEYNEQFF.

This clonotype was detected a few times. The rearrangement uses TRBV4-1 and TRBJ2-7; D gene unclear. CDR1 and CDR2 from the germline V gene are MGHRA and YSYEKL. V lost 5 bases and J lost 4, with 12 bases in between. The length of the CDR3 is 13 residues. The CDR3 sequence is CASSAPLPYEQYF. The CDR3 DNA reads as TGCGCCAGCAGCGCACCCCTTCCTTACGAGCAGTACTTC.

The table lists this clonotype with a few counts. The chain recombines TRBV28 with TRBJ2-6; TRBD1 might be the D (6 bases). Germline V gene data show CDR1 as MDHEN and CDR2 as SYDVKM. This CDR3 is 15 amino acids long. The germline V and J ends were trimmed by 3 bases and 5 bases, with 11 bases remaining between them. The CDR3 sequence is CASSFTGSRANVLTF. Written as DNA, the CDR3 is TGTGCCAGCAGTTTTACAGGGTCTAGGGCCAACGTCCTGACTTTC.

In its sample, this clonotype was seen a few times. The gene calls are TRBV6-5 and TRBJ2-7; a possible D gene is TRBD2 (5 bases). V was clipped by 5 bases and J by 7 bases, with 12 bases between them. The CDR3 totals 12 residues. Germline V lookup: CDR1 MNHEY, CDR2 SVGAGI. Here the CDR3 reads CASSRTAEEQYF. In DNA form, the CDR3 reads TGTGCCAGCAGTAGGACTGCTGAAGAGCAGTACTTC.

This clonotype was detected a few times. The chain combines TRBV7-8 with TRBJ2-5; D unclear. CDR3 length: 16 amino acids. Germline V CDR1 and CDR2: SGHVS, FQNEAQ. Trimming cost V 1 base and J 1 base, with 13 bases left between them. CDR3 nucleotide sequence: TGTGCCAGCAGCTTAGGGTTGGGAACGACCCAAGAGACCCAGTACTTC. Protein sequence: CASSLGLGTTQETQYF.

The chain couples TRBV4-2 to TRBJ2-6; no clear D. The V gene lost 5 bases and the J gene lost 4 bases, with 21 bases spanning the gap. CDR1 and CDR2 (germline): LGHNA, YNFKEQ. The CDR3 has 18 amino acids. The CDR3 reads CASSAPVVTLQGANVLTF. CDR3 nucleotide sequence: TGTGCCAGCAGCGCGCCTGTAGTGACGCTTCAGGGGGCCAACGTCCTGACTTTC.